The rows below give T cell receptor beta chains drawn from one sample of a study of shared clonotypes between healthy human individuals. Using immunoSEQ multiplex PCR, the repertoire was profiled, and TCRdb retains in-frame clones only, with some absent. The sample lists under 1 million clones, just over 95% occurring once. Sequenced: naive CD8+ T cells sorted from blood. These receptors were taken from a man aged 25 to 40 in good health. Both conserved end residues are trimmed from each CDR3.

TRBV11-2,TRBJ1-5,ASSSRVDNQPQH
TRBV11-2,TRBJ1-2,ASSLADTLGYGYT
TRBV9,TRBJ2-7,ASSVDGLAGYEQY
TRBV4-1,TRBJ2-1,ASRLAGEQF
TRBV28,TRBJ1-4,ASSLGPTKGEKLF
TRBV14,TRBJ2-3,ASSLRLAGTDTQY
TRBV2,TRBJ1-2,ASSDGGYT
TRBV2,TRBJ2-1,ASNERPGQGISYNEQF
TRBV27,TRBJ1-4,ASSNGHAIGPTNEKLF
TRBV5-1,TRBJ2-3,ASSLRLAGSTDTQY
TRBV6-5,TRBJ2-2,ASSYSALTGELF
TRBV4-1,TRBJ1-4,ASSYRSSNEKLF
TRBV5-1,TRBJ1-1,ASSNRGLNTEAF
TRBV11-1,TRBJ1-1,ASSLGETEAF
TRBV4-1,TRBJ1-5,ASSHLIYQPQH
TRBV7-9,TRBJ2-7,ASSKDQLTVYEQY
TRBV4-3,TRBJ1-1,ASSQGTGVKAF
TRBV6-1,TRBJ1-2,ASSELVPGGGFAYGYT
TRBV4-1,TRBJ2-7,ASSPNDPGEQY
TRBV9,TRBJ2-3,ASSPRAQGVSDTQY
TRBV29-1,TRBJ2-3,SVEGTGGTPDTQY
TRBV9,TRBJ1-1,ASSPGEGDTEAF
TRBV9,TRBJ1-2,ASSVNRDRNGYT
TRBV9,TRBJ2-7,ASSVLGQGDEQY
TRBV7-9,TRBJ2-7,ASSRAEVQGEQY
TRBV9,TRBJ2-7,ASSVDGDLGGGEQY
TRBV29-1,TRBJ2-7,SARSGQTYEQY
TRBV28,TRBJ1-2,ASSLTNYGYT
TRBV2,TRBJ2-3,ASSERLGTDTQY
TRBV28,TRBJ1-5,ASRSPGLGQDNQPQH
TRBV7-9,TRBJ1-5,ASSLDYGANQPQH
TRBV7-9,TRBJ2-3,ASSSRRAGYSTDTQY
TRBV7-8,TRBJ2-1,ASSSLGLAAGNEQF
TRBV28,TRBJ2-2,ASSSGKDTGELF
TRBV19,TRBJ2-7,ASSTLPWSGEAYEQY
TRBV4-1,TRBJ2-1,ASSQAGDYNEQF
TRBV7-9,TRBJ2-3,ASSLALGTDTQY
TRBV11-2,TRBJ2-7,ASSLRGGYRADEQY
TRBV2,TRBJ1-1,ATSDHPPEAF
TRBV2,TRBJ1-2,ATIQTAYGYT
TRBV28,TRBJ2-7,ASSPGSTYEQY
TRBV4-1,TRBJ2-7,ASSQDANPTAYEQY
TRBV28,TRBJ2-1,ASRGQTGAFYNEQF
TRBV2,TRBJ2-7,ASRDSYYEQY
TRBV28,TRBJ2-7,ASSFGGVEQY
TRBV11-3,TRBJ2-1,ASSLVPPGVSSYNEQF
TRBV28,TRBJ2-1,ASSHPPPGTSGTPYNEQF
TRBV7-8,TRBJ2-2,ASSVANTGELF
TRBV19,TRBJ2-2,ASSIWTGISPVTGELF
TRBV7-6,TRBJ2-3,ASSPGTSGGLTDTQY
TRBV6-1,TRBJ2-1,ASCIVTGAYNEQF
TRBV6-5,TRBJ2-5,ASSYSTGLQETQY
TRBV28,TRBJ2-1,ASSPGHTAYNEQF
TRBV7-8,TRBJ1-1,ASSLGGADTEAF
TRBV11-2,TRBJ2-1,ASIEGAGDEQF